The 7 T cell receptor beta chains below were found in one sample sequenced in a study of cytomegalovirus exposure and HLA in healthy donors. 60 Vbeta and 13 Jbeta primers were used in PCR. Sequenced by immunoSEQ multiplex PCR; TCRdb stores in-frame clones only, minus some. The sample records 150,000 to 200,000 clones, less than 85% being singletons. Sequencing was carried out using PBMCs. The receptors come from a man aged 60 to 69 in good health and CMV-seronegative.

V gene TRBV4-3 combines with J gene TRBJ2-1; D might be TRBD2 (5 bases). Looked up from germline, CDR1 is LGHNA and CDR2 is YSLEER. CDR3 length equals 17 residues. V gave up 0 bases and J gave up 0 bases, with 12 bases separating them. The CDR3 DNA reads TGCGCCAGCAGCCAAGACGGGGTCGGTAGCTCCTACAATGAGCAGTTCTTC. Encoded protein: CASSQDGVGSSYNEQFF.

The rearrangement links TRBV7-8 to TRBJ1-3, with D uncertain. CDR3 length: 15 residues. V was cut by 4 bases and J by 4 bases, with 14 bases left in between. Per the germline V gene, CDR1 is SGHVS and CDR2 is FQNEAQ. The CDR3 DNA is TGTGCCAGCAGCTCCCGGCAGGTTCTGGGAAACACCATATATTTT. Protein sequence: CASSSRQVLGNTIYF.

This clone was seen only a few times. The chain uses TRBV7-7 and TRBJ2-7, with 9 bases identical to TRBD1. CDR1 is SSHAT and CDR2 is FNYEAQ in the germline V gene (reference sequence). The CDR3 runs to 19 residues. J lost 3 bases, V lost 5 bases, and 20 bases had no gene match. CDR3 nucleotides: TGTGCCAGCAGCCTTTTGGCACAGGGGGCCGGTATCCCCTACTACGAGCAGTACTTC. Protein sequence: CASSLLAQGAGIPYYEQYF.

This chain joins TRBV6-6 and TRBJ2-7; the match to TRBD1 covers 9 bases. This CDR3 contains 13 residues. The germline CDR1 and CDR2 sequences are MNHNY and SVGAGI (reference sequence). V lost 6 bases and J lost 3; bases outside the gene matches: 3. The CDR3 sequence is CASSPDRGYEQYF. The CDR3, as DNA: TGTGCCAGCAGCCCGGACAGGGGCTACGAGCAGTACTTC.

DNA of the CDR3: TGTGCCAGCAGCTCTCGGACTAGCGGGGGGCCTGGGAAGCAGTTCTTC. This sequence encodes CASSSRTSGGPGKQFF. V and J are TRBV7-2 and TRBJ2-1; 14 nucleotides match TRBD2. This CDR3 contains 16 residues. Looked up from germline, CDR1 is SGHTA and CDR2 is FQGNSA. J was trimmed by 11 bases and V by 4 bases; bases with no gene match: 10.

V and J are TRBV5-6 and TRBJ2-5; possibly TRBD1 for D (5 bases). The CDR3 covers 14 residues. Trimming pared 3 bases from V and 5 bases from J, leaving 14 bases between. Germline CDR1 SGHDT, CDR2 YYEEEE. CDR3 nucleotide sequence: TGTGCCAGCAGCTCCCCAGGGAATACGGAGACCCAGTACTTC. Encoded protein: CASSSPGNTETQYF.

V and J are TRBV5-4 and TRBJ2-1; 12 bases align to TRBD2. Per the germline V gene, CDR1 is SGHNT and CDR2 is YYREEE (reference sequence). CDR3 length: 14 residues. With V trimmed by 4 bases and J by 7 bases, 3 bases remained unmatched. The CDR3 is CASSPGLAGNEQFF. The CDR3 bases are TGTGCCAGCAGCCCCGGACTAGCGGGAAATGAGCAGTTCTTC.